The following is a TCR beta chain sequence with its context. This entry is derived from a study of blood T cell repertoires in COVID-19. The table came from immunoSEQ multiplex PCR; TCRdb's copy has only in-frame clones and leaves some out. Here the sample spans tens of thousands of clones, roughly 75% being singletons. The J segment lost 5 bases and the V segment lost 4 bases, leaving 13 bases of the junction unmatched. This CDR3 is 17 amino acids long. Per germline, CDR1 LGHDT and CDR2 YNNKEL (reference sequence). The TCR sequence derives from a man aged 65-85 years with acute or convalescent COVID-19. The sequencing input was peripheral blood. The chain couples TRBV3-1 (or the pseudogene TRBV3-2) to TRBJ2-5; 10 bases fit TRBD2. The CDR3 region has the DNA TGTGCCAGCAGCCTTAGGTTAGCGGGGGGCCCTAGGGAGACCCAGTACTTC. As protein: CASSLRLAGGPRETQYF.